This T cell receptor beta chain was identified in a study of regulatory T cells in long-lasting Graves disease. Study-level information: Antithyroid drugs had been taken by newly diagnosed Graves' patients for under 3 months.

Sequencing libraries for TCR beta were prepared with iRepertoire HTBI primers and Arm-PCR of CDR3 regions. MiXCR, run by TCRdb on the multiplex PCR reads, gives a single entry per CDR3 protein. The table includes some 490,000 distinct CDR3 sequences, about 12% detected once. This sample's time point: newly diagnosed GD, antithyroid drugs for less than 3 months. After RNA was extracted from PBMCs, the TCR library was made from it. An endocrinology department in Xi'an, China, supplied the patients. CDR3 length: 17 amino acids. CDR1 is SGDLS, CDR2 YYNGEE, per germline. V lost 4 bases and J 0 bases, leaving 18 bases between the germline ends. This sample also belongs to another study, concerning T cells in Graves' hyperthyroidism and ophthalmopathy. Per that paper: Ophthalmopathy was separated from stable hyperthyroidism by a 13 V-J model.

Source: peripheral blood mononuclear cells (PBMCs), taken at new diagnosis, from a patient treated with antithyroid drugs. This chain uses TRBV9 with TRBJ2-3; the D call may be TRBD1 or TRBD2 (6 bases each). The receptor was derived from a woman aged 25-40 years with Graves disease. CDR3 protein: CASSLRGRGASTDTQYF. The CDR3 region has the DNA TGTGCCAGCAGCCTCCGGGGGCGGGGTGCTAGCACAGATACGCAGTATTTT.